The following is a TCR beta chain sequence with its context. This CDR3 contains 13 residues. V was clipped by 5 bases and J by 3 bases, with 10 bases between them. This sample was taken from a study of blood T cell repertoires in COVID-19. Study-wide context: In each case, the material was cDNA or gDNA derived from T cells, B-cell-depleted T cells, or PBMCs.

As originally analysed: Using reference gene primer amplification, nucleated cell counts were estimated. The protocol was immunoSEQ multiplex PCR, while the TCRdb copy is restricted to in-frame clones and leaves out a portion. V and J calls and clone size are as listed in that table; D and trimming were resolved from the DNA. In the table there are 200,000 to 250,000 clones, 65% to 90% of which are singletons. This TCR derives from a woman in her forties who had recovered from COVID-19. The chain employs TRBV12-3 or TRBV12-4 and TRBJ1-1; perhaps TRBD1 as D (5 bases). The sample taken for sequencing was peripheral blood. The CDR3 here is CASSRGRDTEAFF. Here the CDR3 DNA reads TGTGCCAGCAGTCGGGGGAGGGACACTGAAGCTTTCTTT.